The text below deals with one T cell receptor (beta chain). These data are taken from a study of blood T cell repertoires in COVID-19. Germline V CDR1 and CDR2: SGHRS, YFSETQ. The CDR3 runs 15 residues. V dropped 4 bases and J dropped 3; count of bases not matched to a gene: 7. Clones were sequenced by immunoSEQ multiplex PCR, and TCRdb holds only the in-frame ones, with some missing. The sample consists of 150,000 to 200,000 clones, over 75% of them appearing once. Sequenced sample: peripheral blood. The receptor's source is a human donor in a cohort sampled during active COVID-19. The rearrangement joins TRBV5-1 to TRBJ2-5, with 9 bases identical to TRBD1. For the CDR3, the DNA is TGCGCCAGCAGCACCTGGACAGGGGAGGAAGAGACCCAGTACTTC. This encodes CASSTWTGEEETQYF.